Below, 18 T cell receptor beta chains from the same sample are listed, as sequenced in a study of T-cell memory formation after mild COVID-19 (TCRdb year 2021). Library preparation employed 5' RACE. The sequencer was an Illumina NovaSeq 6000. In-frame beta chains were kept once TCRdb had trimmed the public reads at Q25 with fastp and called clones with MiXCR. Each CDR3 protein appears once, grouped with its most common genes and DNA. Here the sample has about 340,000 distinct CDR3 sequences; approximately 15% occur a single time. The biggest ten clones account for 20% to 25% of the sample. The specimen sequenced was PBMCs or a T cell subset sorted from them (not recorded which). The receptors here all came from a man aged 18 to 35 who had mild COVID-19 (a few samples of this study predate the infection). The sample titles of this study are shuffled in the database, so cell type and time point are left out; the donor was told from shared clones.

In this sample, this clonotype turned up a few times. Here the CDR3 DNA reads TGTGCCAGCAGCTTAACTCCCGGCCTACGCGACTTAGCCAAAAACATTCAGTACTTC. Encoded protein: CASSLTPGLRDLAKNIQYF. V usage is TRBV7-9 and J usage is TRBJ2-4, with no clear D. Germline V lookup: CDR1 SEHNR, CDR2 FQNEAQ (reference sequence). V was clipped by 2 bases and J by 0 bases, with 20 bases between them. CDR3 length equals 19 residues.

V usage is TRBV6-6 and J usage is TRBJ2-2; TRBD1 or TRBD2 may be the D gene (5 bases each). The CDR3 consists of 13 residues. Germline V gives CDR1 MNHNY, CDR2 SVGAGI (reference sequence). V was trimmed by 2 bases and J by 7 bases, leaving 8 bases between them. The CDR3 DNA reads as TGTGCCAGCAGTTACGTGGGGGACGGGGAGCTGTTTTTT. Its protein is CASSYVGDGELFF.

In this sample, this clonotype turned up a few times. The DNA of the CDR3 is TGTGCCAGCAGCTTAGAGGCGGCCAAAGAGACCCAGTACTTC. It yields the protein CASSLEAAKETQYF. This rearrangement joins TRBV7-6 to TRBJ2-5; D remains ambiguous. V lost 1 base to trimming and J lost 3 bases, with 9 bases between them. CDR1 and CDR2 from the germline V gene are SGHVS and FNYEAQ. This CDR3 comprises 14 residues.

This clonotype was counted between two and nine times. V gene TRBV2 combines with J gene TRBJ2-3, with a weak D call TRBD2 (6 bases). Trimming pared 4 bases from V and 5 bases from J, leaving 7 bases between. Germline values: CDR1 SNHLY, CDR2 FYNNEI. This CDR3 region has 12 residues. The CDR3 protein is CASSARGDTQYF. CDR3 nucleotides: TGTGCCAGCAGTGCGCGGGGAGATACGCAGTATTTT.

This clonotype was counted a few times. J is TRBJ2-7 and V is TRBV6-1; D possibly corresponds to TRBD2 (6 bases). The germline V gene has CDR1 MNHNS and CDR2 SASEGT. The V and J ends lost 5 bases and 4 bases respectively, with 15 bases between them. This CDR3 region has 14 residues. The chain's CDR3 is CASSRWGDLYEQYF. The CDR3 DNA sequence: TGTGCCAGCAGTCGGTGGGGGGACCTGTACGAGCAGTACTTC.

V usage is TRBV12-3 or TRBV12-4 and J usage is TRBJ2-2; D perhaps matches TRBD2 (5 bases). V was trimmed by 4 bases and J by 1 base, leaving 13 bases between them. The CDR3 extends over 16 amino acids. Here the CDR3 reads CASSSRAGGNTGELFF. CDR3 bases: TGTGCCAGCAGTTCTAGGGCAGGAGGGAACACCGGGGAGCTGTTTTTT.

The CDR3 DNA reads as TGTGCCAGCAGCTCAGCACTAGCGGTTGAAGCTTTCTTT. Protein: CASSSALAVEAFF. The V gene is TRBV5-5, the J gene TRBJ1-1; D remains unclear. Germline V gene data show CDR1 as SGHKS and CDR2 as YYEKEE (reference sequence). Trimming stripped 3 bases from V and 7 bases from J, with 13 bases between. This CDR3 has 13 residues. Looking up the rest from reference TRBV5-5 and TRBJ1-1 gives the full variable domain: DAGVTQSPTHLIKTRGQQVTLRCSPISGHKSVSWYQQVLGQGPQFIFQYYEKEERGRGNFPDRFSARQFPNYSSELNVNALLLGDSALYLCASSSALAVEAFFGQGTRLTVV.

This clonotype was detected a few times. The chain links TRBV28 to TRBJ1-5; D possibly corresponds to TRBD1 (6 bases). This CDR3 spans 16 amino acids. CDR1 and CDR2 (germline): MDHEN, SYDVKM. Trimming left V 7 bases short and J 2 bases short, with 18 bases between. CDR3 in amino acids: CASIEGGPVGNQPQHF. The DNA of the CDR3 is TGTGCCAGCATTGAGGGGGGGCCTGTCGGCAATCAGCCCCAGCATTTT.

The gene calls are TRBV6-6 and TRBJ2-7; a possible D gene is TRBD1 (5 bases). CDR1 is MNHNY and CDR2 is SVGAGI in the germline V gene (reference sequence). Trimming removed 6 bases at V and 3 bases at J, with 9 bases between. This CDR3 spans 12 amino acids. As DNA, the CDR3 is TGTGCCAGCAGGCAGGGAAGCTACGAGCAGTACTTC. Its protein is CASRQGSYEQYF.

V usage is TRBV4-3 and J usage is TRBJ1-1; D ambiguous. The CDR3 length is 17 residues. V was clipped by 0 bases and J by 1 base, with 15 bases between them. Germline assignment: CDR1 LGHNA and CDR2 YSLEER. The CDR3 region has the DNA TGCGCCAGCAGCCAAGATCGGTCCCAACTGTCGAACACTGAAGCTTTCTTT. The encoded protein is CASSQDRSQLSNTEAFF.

This clonotype was detected a few times. The chain employs TRBV5-1 and TRBJ1-1; TRBD1 matches 8 bases. The V and J ends lost 4 bases and 7 bases, in that order; junction bases with no gene match: 9. The CDR3 covers 14 residues. The germline gives CDR1 SGHRS, CDR2 YFSETQ. CDR3: CASSNGQGKDEAFF. DNA for the CDR3: TGCGCCAGCAGCAACGGACAGGGTAAGGATGAAGCTTTCTTT.

This clonotype occurred many times. This rearrangement joins TRBV12-3 or TRBV12-4 to TRBJ2-6; unclear D gene. V was cut by 0 bases and J by 4 bases, with 7 bases left in between. The CDR3 is 15 residues long. In DNA form, the CDR3 reads TGTGCCAGCAGTTTAGCTGGGTCCGGGGCCAACGTCCTGACTTTC. Its translation is CASSLAGSGANVLTF.

CDR3 residues: CASTLVVEETQYF. In DNA, the CDR3 is TGTGCCAGCACCCTCGTAGTTGAAGAGACCCAGTACTTC. The rearrangement uses TRBV5-5 and TRBJ2-5; D is uncertain. Looked up from germline, CDR1 is SGHKS and CDR2 is YYEKEE (reference sequence). CDR3 size: 13 residues. Trimming pared 6 bases from V and 3 bases from J, leaving 12 bases between.

This clonotype was observed a handful of times. The chain uses TRBV7-2 and TRBJ1-2, with 12 nucleotides matching TRBD1. The germline gives CDR1 SGHTA, CDR2 FQGNSA. The CDR3 has 15 residues. V shed 5 bases and J 8 bases; nucleotides not matched to a gene: 9. CDR3 DNA: TGTGCCAGCAGCCTGTTGGGACAGGGGGCGCGAGGCTACACCTTC. Translating gives CASSLLGQGARGYTF.

This clonotype was seen at least ten times. A junction boundary mismatches the germline segment, possibly from a read error. The chain joins TRBV7-8 to TRBJ2-3; TRBD2 aligns across 9 bases. CDR1 SGHVS and CDR2 FQNEAQ come from the germline V gene. This CDR3 has 16 amino acids. The CDR3 DNA sequence: TGTGCCAGCAACTTACTAGCGGGCCTTAGCACAGATACGCAGTATTTT. This sequence encodes CASNLLAGLSTDTQYF.

This clonotype has more than one count but fewer than ten. The V and J genes are TRBV20-1 and TRBJ1-6; D is perhaps TRBD1 (6 bases). CDR1 DFQATT and CDR2 SNEGSKA come from the germline V gene (reference sequence). The CDR3 covers 12 residues. The ends were cut back, 5 bases at V and 14 bases at J, with 16 bases in the middle. Here the CDR3 DNA reads TGCAGTGCTCACCGACAGGCCGTCTCCCTCCACTTT. Translation gives CSAHRQAVSLHF.

The chain has TRBV6-5 and TRBJ1-5; the D gene is possibly TRBD1 (6 bases). Germline CDR1 is MNHEY and CDR2 is SVGAGI. This CDR3 contains 14 residues. Deletions cut 2 bases from V and 5 bases from J, with 10 bases between. CDR3 region: CASSYSQGYQPQHF. DNA for the CDR3: TGTGCCAGCAGTTACAGCCAGGGGTATCAGCCCCAGCATTTT.

This clonotype was seen ten or more times. This rearrangement joins TRBV29-1 to TRBJ2-1, with 11 bases fitting TRBD2. From germline, CDR1 is SQVTM and CDR2 ANQGSEA. The CDR3 totals 14 residues. With V trimmed by 7 bases and J by 4 bases, 6 bases remained unmatched. CDR3 nucleotides: TGCAGCGCTTTAGCGGGGGGGTCTTACAATGAGCAGTTCTTC. Encoded protein: CSALAGGSYNEQFF.